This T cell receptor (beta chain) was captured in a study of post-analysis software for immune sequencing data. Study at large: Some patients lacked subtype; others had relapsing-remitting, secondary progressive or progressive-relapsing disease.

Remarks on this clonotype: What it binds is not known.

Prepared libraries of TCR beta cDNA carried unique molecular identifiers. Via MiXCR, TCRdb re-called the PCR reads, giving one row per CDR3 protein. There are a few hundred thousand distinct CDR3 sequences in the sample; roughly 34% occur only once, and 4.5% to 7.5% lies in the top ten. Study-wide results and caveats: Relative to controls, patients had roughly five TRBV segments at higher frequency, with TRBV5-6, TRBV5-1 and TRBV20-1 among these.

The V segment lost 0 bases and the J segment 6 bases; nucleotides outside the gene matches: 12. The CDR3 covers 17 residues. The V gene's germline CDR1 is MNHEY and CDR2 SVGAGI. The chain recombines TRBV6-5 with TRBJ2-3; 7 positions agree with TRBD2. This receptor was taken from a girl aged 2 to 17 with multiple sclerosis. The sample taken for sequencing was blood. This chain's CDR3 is CASSYSLYGKGGDTQYF. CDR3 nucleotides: TGTGCCAGCAGTTACTCGCTGTACGGGAAGGGAGGGGATACGCAGTATTTT.